This T cell receptor (beta chain) was profiled in a study of beta chain features in type 1 diabetes. Isolated RNA was reverse transcribed in full, so expressed TCRB transcripts were sequenced. TCRdb keeps only in-frame clones here, not all; method: immunoSEQ multiplex PCR. Found here are 400,000 to 500,000 clones, around 14% of them singletons; the top ten hold roughly 0.036%. Notes on the study in general: A PCR bias possibly favoring shorter templates would apply equally to patients and controls. Within the patient group, naive, central memory and Treg TCRB repertoires appeared more similar to each other than within healthy donors. Type 1 diabetes patients had moderately but significantly shorter TCRB CDR3s in all four CD4+ subsets.

This clone has more than one count but fewer than ten. Its antigen is not identified. Other nucleotide sequences in the sample specify the same CDR3. The TCR comes from a young man in good health. Sequencing was performed on naive CD4+ T cells from blood.

The CDR3 protein is CAISAGGSSYNEQFF. The CDR3 nucleotides are TGTGCCATCAGCGCAGGGGGAAGCTCCTACAATGAGCAGTTCTTC. V usage is TRBV10-3 and J usage is TRBJ2-1; 7 bases are a match to TRBD1. Losses at the gene ends were 6 bases for V and 0 bases for J; bases not matched to a gene: 5. Per the germline V gene, CDR1 is ENHRY and CDR2 is SYGVKD. This CDR3 region has 15 residues.